This T cell receptor (beta chain) was sequenced for a study of blood T cells in healthy people across ages. Findings of the study overall: Researchers said unsorted PBMCs prevented a conclusive naive versus antigen-experienced comparison. Percentage of naive T cells showed a strong correlation with TCR beta diversity.

This clonotype was seen once. Its antigen is as yet unknown. The CDR3 has 16 residues. Germline V gene sequence: CDR1 LGHNA, CDR2 YNFKEQ. The ends were cut back, 0 bases at V and 4 bases at J, with 14 bases in the middle. A second roughly 7 to 11 cycle PCR used barcoded and J-beta primers. One entry per CDR3 protein, called by TCRdb with MiXCR from the 5' RACE reads. The table includes around 2 million distinct CDR3 sequences, roughly 43% detected once. Material: blood. This TCR derives from a human donor in good health. V usage is TRBV4-2 and J usage is TRBJ2-3; a possible D gene is TRBD2 (6 bases). The CDR3 is CASSQEAEGRPDTQYF. In DNA, the CDR3 is TGTGCCAGCAGCCAAGAGGCGGAGGGGCGTCCAGATACGCAGTATTTT.